This TCR beta chain appears in the sequencing data of a study of blood T cell repertoires in COVID-19. The CDR3 is 12 amino acids. Looked up from germline, CDR1 is MDHEN and CDR2 is SYDVKM. V lost 8 bases and J lost 8, with 15 bases in between. Profiled with immunoSEQ multiplex PCR; TCRdb holds only in-frame clones, not every one. The data show approximately 210,000 clones, 90% to 95% seen once. This TCR was sampled from a man younger than 40 with acute or convalescent COVID-19. The sequenced sample consisted of peripheral blood. The V call is TRBV28, the J call TRBJ1-2, with TRBD1 as a possible D gene (6 bases). The CDR3 sequence is CASDGQPEGYTF. The CDR3 DNA follows: TGTGCCAGCGACGGACAGCCAGAAGGCTACACCTTC.